This T cell receptor beta chain comes out of a study of shared clonotypes between healthy human individuals. The study, taken as a whole, reports: Clonotype sharing levels among donors were expected to vary with sequencing depth. Estimated richness was generally greater in naive than memory subsets.

Clones were read by immunoSEQ multiplex PCR, and TCRdb kept only the in-frame ones, dropping some. Here the sample spans over 150,000 clones, 60% to 75% being singletons. The length of the CDR3 is 13 residues. Germline V CDR1 and CDR2: LNHNV, YYDKDF (reference sequence). The germline V and J ends were trimmed by 0 bases and 6 bases, with 6 bases remaining between them. With regard to this clone: As yet, its antigen is unknown.

This chain links TRBV15 with TRBJ2-1; D may be TRBD1 or TRBD2 (5 bases each). The sample taken for sequencing was memory CD4+ T cells sorted from blood. Subset: CD45RA-negative fraction. This TCR derives from a young man in good health. The chain's CDR3 is CATSRERGNEQFF. The CDR3 nucleotides read TGTGCCACCAGCAGAGAGAGGGGCAATGAGCAGTTCTTC.